This note documents a single T cell receptor (beta chain) sequence. Antigen specificity is unknown. Both 60 Vbeta primers and 13 Jbeta primers went into the PCR. Profiled with immunoSEQ multiplex PCR; TCRdb holds only in-frame clones, not every one. The repertoire has roughly 190,000 clones, more than 65% of them found once; the top ten carry 3.1%. These data come from a study of cytomegalovirus exposure and HLA in healthy donors. Overall study context: From 170 million or so T cells, an earlier analysis saw roughly 120 million unique TCR beta sequences.

General study results and limits: An analysis that came later showed most CMV-associated TCR beta chains appearing HLA-restricted. Specificity for CMV antigens was confirmed in vitro for a few of the CMV-associated chains.

The sequencing sample was made of PBMCs. The sequence was collected from a woman younger than 45 in good health and CMV-seropositive.

The CDR3 coding sequence is TGTGCCAGTAGTTACGAGGGGAGGGAGCGGCAGCCCCAGCATTTT. Protein sequence: CASSYEGRERQPQHF. V gene TRBV19 combines with J gene TRBJ1-5, with D perhaps matching TRBD1 (5 bases). Germline CDR1 reads LNHDA; CDR2 reads SQIVND (reference sequence). The CDR3 covers 15 residues. Trimming left V 5 bases short and J 7 bases short, with 18 bases between.